This section outlines one T cell receptor (beta chain) sequence together with its context. The antigen is unknown. The CDR3 runs 15 residues. V trimming: 6 bases; J trimming: 4 bases; junction bases outside the gene matches: 7. The V gene's germline CDR1 is LNHDA and CDR2 SQIVND (reference sequence). The data were taken from a study of T cell responses to AZD1222 COVID-19 vaccine. For the study at large: The analysis combined second doses at about 4 or about 12 weeks. Study conclusions and caveats: Elevations in Spike-specific TCR breadth and depth followed administration of two AZD1222 doses.

Using immunoSEQ multiplex PCR, the repertoire was profiled, and TCRdb retains in-frame clones only, with some absent. The sample has approximately 170,000 clones, roughly 90% seen once; the top ten hold around 4.4%. The origin of this receptor is an adult in good health. The specimen comprised peripheral blood, sampled on day 0 of AZD1222 vaccination. V and J are TRBV19 and TRBJ1-5; 9 nucleotides agree with TRBD1. CDR3 in amino acids: CASRLDRGLNQPQHF. The CDR3 nucleotides read TGTGCCAGTAGGCTGGACAGGGGTCTTAATCAGCCCCAGCATTTT.